A selection of T cell receptor beta chains follows, all from one sample in a study of blood T cell repertoires in COVID-19. Repertoires were generated with immunoSEQ multiplex PCR, while TCRdb's copy carries only in-frame clones and drops some. The data contain 250,000 to 350,000 clones, approximately 88% of them singletons. Sample: peripheral blood. The receptors were sampled from a woman in her thirties who had recovered from COVID-19. Both conserved end residues are part of each CDR3. D genes are given only for firm matches. A clone size is listed for some rows: how often the clone was seen (once, few, many), or a class if it is expanded.

>TRBJ2-1|TRBV5-1|few|-
CASMAGLRVPDNEQFF
TGCGCCAGCATGGCGGGACTTCGGGTTCCCGACAATGAGCAGTTCTTC
>TRBJ1-5|TRBV7-2|-|-
CASSPLLGGAPYQPQHF
TGTGCCAGCAGCCCCCTTTTGGGGGGGGCCCCCTATCAGCCCCAGCATTTT
>TRBJ1-5|TRBV4-3|-|-
CASSQGRDQPQHF
TGCGCCAGCAGCCAAGGACGGGATCAGCCCCAGCATTTT
>TRBJ2-3|TRBV5-4|-|TRBD2
CASSLKLAGGRPTDTQYF
TGTGCCAGCAGCTTAAAACTAGCGGGGGGTCGACCCACAGATACGCAGTATTTT
>TRBJ2-7|TRBV29-1|-|-
CSVEGQSYEQYF
TGCAGCGTTGAGGGACAATCCTACGAGCAGTACTTC
>TRBJ2-7|TRBV11-3|-|TRBD1
CASSPTGASYEQYF
TGTGCCAGCAGCCCAACAGGGGCCAGCTACGAGCAGTACTTC
>TRBJ1-1|TRBV7-8|-|-
CASSLAGALNTEAFF
TGTGCCAGCAGCTTAGCAGGGGCTTTGAACACTGAAGCTTTCTTT
>TRBJ1-1|TRBV7-2|-|-
CASSLDASLNTEAFF
TGTGCCAGCAGCTTAGATGCCAGTTTGAACACTGAAGCTTTCTTT
>TRBJ1-3|TRBV5-1|-|TRBD1
CASSSHRGNGNTIYF
TGCGCCAGCAGCTCTCACAGGGGAAATGGAAACACCATATATTTT
>TRBJ2-3|TRBV12-5|-|-
CASGLQGSDTQYF
TGTGCTAGTGGTTTGCAGGGGTCTGATACGCAGTATTTT
>TRBJ2-5|TRBV7-9|once|TRBD1
CASVPGGNLETQYF
TGTGCCAGTGTTCCAGGGGGCAATCTGGAGACCCAGTACTTC
>TRBJ1-2|TRBV10-3|once|TRBD1
CAISAVGEGQASSYTF
TGTGCCATCAGTGCCGTCGGTGAGGGACAGGCTTCTAGCTACACCTTC
>TRBJ1-4|TRBV30|-|-
CAWSGIRNEKLFF
TGTGCCTGGAGTGGTATCCGTAATGAAAAACTGTTTTTT
>TRBJ1-1|TRBV10-3|-|-
CAISGAPNTEAFF
TGTGCCATCAGTGGGGCCCCGAACACTGAAGCTTTCTTT
>TRBJ2-2|TRBV19|-|TRBD1
CASSPPGRGLGELFF
TGTGCCAGTAGTCCCCCCGGCAGGGGGCTTGGGGAGCTGTTTTTT
>TRBJ2-7|TRBV20-1|-|TRBD2
CSAAGDYRLYF
TGCAGTGCTGCCGGGGACTACCGTCTGTACTTC